Presented here are 27 T cell receptor beta chains from one specimen sequenced in a study of siplizumab effects on memory and regulatory T cells. Profiling relied on immunoSEQ multiplex PCR, and the TCRdb table lists in-frame clones only, not all of them. The data show 120,000 or so clones, with roughly 92% seen just once and roughly 1.4% held by the top ten. Sequenced material: CD4+ T cells sorted from blood. Receptors originate from a human donor in good health.

The chain combines TRBV21-1 with TRBJ2-7. TRBV21-1 is assigned pseudogene status. CDR3 length equals 15 residues. As DNA, the CDR3 is TGTGCCAGCAGCAAAGGTCCGGGGGCCTCTCGTGAGCAGTACTTC. Translated, it gives CASSKGPGASREQYF.

The chain couples TRBV5-1 to TRBJ2-7; D gene uncertain. CDR3 length: 15 amino acids. Per the germline V gene, CDR1 is SGHRS and CDR2 is YFSETQ. V dropped 1 base and J dropped 6 bases, with 17 bases sitting between them. CDR3 in DNA: TGCGCCAGCAGCTTGTATTATATGGGCCGGCCCGAGCAGTACTTC. It encodes CASSLYYMGRPEQYF.

This chain uses TRBV19 with TRBJ2-5, with 8 bases lining up with TRBD2. The CDR3 has 15 amino acids. Germline CDR1 reads LNHDA; CDR2 reads SQIVND (reference sequence). J gave up 5 bases and V 1 base, and 6 bases lay outside the gene matches. DNA for the CDR3: TGTGCCAGTAGTATAGCTCGACTAGCGACGGAGACCCAGTACTTC. This sequence encodes CASSIARLATETQYF.

The sample holds a few counts of this clone. The V and J genes are TRBV2 and TRBJ1-1, with D possibly being TRBD1 (6 bases). CDR3 length: 14 residues. Trimming pared 7 bases from V and 5 bases from J, leaving 17 bases between. Germline V gives CDR1 SNHLY, CDR2 FYNNEI. The CDR3 DNA reads as TGTGCCAGCAATAGTCTGGGGGCGGGAACTGAAGCTTTCTTT. Its protein is CASNSLGAGTEAFF.

The genes are TRBV7-3 and TRBJ2-2; perhaps TRBD2 as D (6 bases). This CDR3 has 14 amino acids. CDR1 is SGHTA, CDR2 FQGTGA, per germline. Trimming shortened V by 5 bases and J by 2 bases, and 9 bases separated the two germline ends. The CDR3: CASSDSGNTGELFF. For the CDR3, the DNA is TGTGCCAGCAGCGATAGCGGAAACACCGGGGAGCTGTTTTTT.

The rearrangement links TRBV9 to TRBJ2-1; D is ambiguous. In germline, CDR1 is SGDLS, CDR2 YYNGEE. CDR3 length: 14 amino acids. V lost 4 bases and J lost 5, with 13 bases in between. The CDR3 loop is CASSPHYEDNEQFF. CDR3 in DNA: TGTGCCAGCAGCCCACACTACGAGGACAATGAGCAGTTCTTC. Looking up the rest from reference TRBV9 and TRBJ2-1 gives the full variable domain: DSGVTQTPKHLITATGQRVTLRCSPRSGDLSVYWYQQSLDQGLQFLIQYYNGEERAKGNILERFSAQQFPDLHSELNLSSLELGDSALYFCASSPHYEDNEQFFGPGTRLTVL.

The chain couples TRBV7-6 to TRBJ1-3, with TRBD1 matching 7 bases. The CDR3 runs 16 residues. CDR1 is SGHVS and CDR2 is FNYEAQ in the germline V gene. V shed 1 base and J 1 base; nucleotides not matched to a gene: 4. The CDR3 sequence: CASSLDGRGSGNTIYF. The DNA of the CDR3 is TGTGCCAGCAGCTTAGACGGCAGGGGGTCTGGAAACACCATATATTTT.

This chain joins TRBV6-5 and TRBJ1-2, with unresolved D. Germline CDR1 and CDR2: MNHEY and SVGAGI. V dropped 2 bases and J dropped 4 bases, with 8 bases sitting between them. This CDR3 spans 13 amino acids. In nucleotides, the CDR3 is TGTGCCAGCAGTTACGGCAACCCCTATGGCTACACCTTC. The encoded protein is CASSYGNPYGYTF.

This chain joins TRBV7-2 and TRBJ2-7; D possibly uses TRBD1 or TRBD2 (5 bases each). Germline assignment: CDR1 SGHTA and CDR2 FQGNSA. The V and J ends lost 1 base and 10 bases respectively, with 11 bases between them. The length of the CDR3 is 12 residues. The CDR3, as DNA: TGTGCCAGCAGCTTAGATTGGGGGTATCAGTACTTC. Translation: CASSLDWGYQYF.

The V call is TRBV10-3, the J call TRBJ2-5, with a weak D call TRBD1 (5 bases). The CDR3 is 16 amino acids. The ends were cut back, 4 bases at V and 3 bases at J, with 18 bases in the middle. Per germline, CDR1 ENHRY and CDR2 SYGVKD. The chain's CDR3 is CAISGVGQGLEETQYF. The CDR3 region has the DNA TGTGCCATCAGTGGAGTGGGCCAGGGCTTGGAAGAGACCCAGTACTTC.

The chain has TRBV7-8 and TRBJ2-2; TRBD2 agrees at 9 bases. The J segment lost 6 bases and the V segment lost 5 bases, leaving 10 bases of the junction unmatched. The CDR3 is 16 amino acids. From germline, CDR1 is SGHVS and CDR2 FQNEAQ. Written as DNA, the CDR3 is TGTGCCAGCAGCGACAACTTAGCGGGGGCGTCCGGGGAGCTGTTTTTT. Translated, it gives CASSDNLAGASGELFF.

This chain joins TRBV27 and TRBJ1-2; D remains unclear. Deletions cut 6 bases from V and 7 bases from J, with 18 bases between. Germline values: CDR1 MNHEY, CDR2 SMNVEV (reference sequence). The CDR3 loop spans 14 amino acids. In nucleotides, the CDR3 is TGTGCCAGCAGCTCGTCCGGTTGGACGACTGGCTACACCTTC. As protein: CASSSSGWTTGYTF.

To note about this clone: The same CDR3 can be traced to other DNA sequences in this sample. This rearrangement joins TRBV28 to TRBJ1-1; 9 bases line up with TRBD1. Germline CDR1 and CDR2: MDHEN and SYDVKM. With V trimmed by 7 bases and J by 2 bases, 5 bases remained unmatched. CDR3 length: 14 amino acids. The CDR3 spells CASITQGANTEAFF. The CDR3 DNA reads as TGTGCCAGCATAACACAGGGGGCTAACACTGAAGCTTTCTTT.

This clone was recorded at least ten times. This sequence joins TRBV6-1 and TRBJ1-2, with TRBD1 as a possible D gene (6 bases). Germline V lookup: CDR1 MNHNS, CDR2 SASEGT. CDR3 length: 13 residues. Between the trimmed V and J ends, which lost 2 bases and 3 bases, there was a span of 7 bases. Written as DNA, the CDR3 is TGTGCCAGCAGTGAAACAGGGTACTATGGCTACACCTTC. Translation: CASSETGYYGYTF.

The rearrangement links TRBV5-1 to TRBJ2-7; 8 bases fit TRBD1. The junction had 8 bases not matched to a gene; V was cut back by 0 bases and J by 3 bases. CDR1 is SGHRS, CDR2 YFSETQ, per germline. This CDR3 has 16 residues. The chain's CDR3 is CASSLGQTGEYYEQYF. In nucleotides, the CDR3 is TGCGCCAGCAGCTTGGGTCAGACAGGGGAGTACTACGAGCAGTACTTC.

The chain couples TRBV2 to TRBJ2-7; 9 nucleotides align to TRBD1. Germline V gene lookup returns CDR1 SNHLY and CDR2 FYNNEI. The junction had 11 bases not matched to a gene; V was cut back by 5 bases and J by 6 bases. This CDR3 region has 15 residues. The CDR3: CASSREGQGVGEQYF. The CDR3, as DNA: TGTGCCAGCAGTCGAGAGGGACAGGGAGTGGGCGAGCAGTACTTC.

In its sample, this clone was seen once. The rearrangement uses TRBV21-1 and TRBJ2-3; the table calls TRBD2, which could not be checked here. TRBV21-1 is a recognized pseudogene. This CDR3 has 15 amino acids. CDR3 sequence reads: CASSPPGWRGNTQYF. Here the CDR3 DNA reads TGTGCCAGCAGCCCACCCGGATGGAGGGGAAATACGCAGTATTTT.

The chain recombines TRBV9 with TRBJ2-3; TRBD2 matches 9 bases. The CDR3 length is 17 residues. In germline, CDR1 is SGDLS, CDR2 YYNGEE. The junction had 13 bases not matched to a gene; V was cut back by 2 bases and J by 6 bases. The chain's CDR3 is CASSVAPAGGGTDTQYF. CDR3 nucleotides: TGTGCCAGCAGCGTTGCCCCAGCGGGAGGCGGTACGGATACGCAGTATTTT.

This chain joins TRBV4-1 and TRBJ2-1; D gene ambiguous. Germline-derived CDR1 and CDR2 are MGHRA and YSYEKL. The V and J ends lost 1 base and 2 bases respectively, with 15 bases between them. The CDR3 covers 17 residues. The CDR3 is CASSQGGFAGPYNEQFF. The CDR3 coding sequence is TGCGCCAGCAGCCAAGGTGGCTTCGCCGGGCCCTACAATGAGCAGTTCTTC.

The chain has TRBV21-1 and TRBJ1-5; TRBD1 is the table's D call and was not checked against the DNA. TRBV21-1 is a documented pseudogene. This CDR3 contains 17 residues. The CDR3, as DNA: TGTGCCAGCAGCAAAGGAAATGAACAGGGGTACAATCAGCCCCAGCATTTT. It codes for CASSKGNEQGYNQPQHF.

V gene TRBV7-6 combines with J gene TRBJ2-2; TRBD1 agrees at 9 bases. Germline CDR1 is SGHVS and CDR2 is FNYEAQ. The V gene end was trimmed by 4 bases and the J gene end by 2 bases; junction bases not matched to a gene: 8. The CDR3 is made up of 17 amino acids. Here the CDR3 reads CASSSGTGRSNTGELFF. DNA of the CDR3: TGTGCCAGCAGCTCCGGGACAGGGAGGTCAAACACCGGGGAGCTGTTTTTT.

V usage is TRBV7-2 and J usage is TRBJ1-1, with D tentatively TRBD1 (5 bases). V was trimmed by 4 bases and J by 1 base, leaving 10 bases between them. Germline lookup yields CDR1 SGHTA and CDR2 FQGNSA. This CDR3 comprises 14 residues. This chain's CDR3 is CASSSNGGNTEAFF. DNA for the CDR3: TGTGCCAGCAGCTCAAACGGGGGGAACACTGAAGCTTTCTTT. The full variable domain, with the rest looked up from reference TRBV7-2 and TRBJ1-1, is GAGVSQSPSNKVTEKGKDVELRCDPISGHTALYWYRQSLGQGLEFLIYFQGNSAPDKSGLPSDRFSAERTGGSVSTLTIQRTQQEDSAVYLCASSSNGGNTEAFFGQGTRLTVV.

The V gene is TRBV19, the J gene TRBJ2-7; D is uncertain. This CDR3 spans 12 amino acids. Germline values: CDR1 LNHDA, CDR2 SQIVND (reference sequence). Trimming took off 5 bases at V and 7 bases at J, with 12 bases between the two ends. The DNA for the CDR3 is TGTGCCAGTAGTGCTTCCCGACGGGAGCAGTACTTC. It yields the protein CASSASRREQYF.

This chain joins TRBV10-1 and TRBJ2-2, with 10 bases that match TRBD1. The V gene's germline CDR1 is WNHNN and CDR2 SYGVQD (reference sequence). V was pared by 9 bases and J by 3 bases, with 7 bases of the junction left unmatched. This CDR3 region has 15 residues. CDR3: CASMTGGFDTGELFF. The CDR3 nucleotides read TGCGCCAGTATGACAGGGGGCTTCGACACCGGGGAGCTGTTTTTT.

This rearrangement joins TRBV30 to TRBJ1-5, with a weak D call TRBD1 (6 bases). The germline V gene encodes CDR1 GTSNPN and CDR2 SVGIG (reference sequence). This CDR3 has 13 amino acids. The V and J ends lost 5 bases and 3 bases respectively, with 11 bases between them. The CDR3 nucleotides read TGTGCCTGGGCGAGACAGGACAATCAGCCCCAGCATTTT. It is translated as CAWARQDNQPQHF.

The chain has TRBV29-1 and TRBJ1-2, with D unresolved. Germline CDR1 SQVTM, CDR2 ANQGSEA. V was cut by 7 bases and J by 3 bases, with 12 bases left in between. CDR3 length: 12 amino acids. The CDR3 loop is CSDDDGDYGYTF. CDR3 nucleotides: TGCAGCGATGACGACGGAGACTATGGCTACACCTTC.

The chain combines TRBV14 with TRBJ2-3; D is uncertain. The CDR3 is made up of 12 amino acids. Germline lookup yields CDR1 SGHDN and CDR2 FVKESK. V was cut by 2 bases and J by 4 bases, with 4 bases left in between. The CDR3 DNA is TGTGCCAGCAGCCAAACCGCAGATACGCAGTATTTT. It translates to CASSQTADTQYF.